The 14 T cell receptor beta chains listed next were all sequenced from one sample in a study of blood T cell repertoires in COVID-19. Assay: immunoSEQ multiplex PCR; the TCRdb copy retains only in-frame clones and omits some. The sample contains about 340,000 clones, 65% to 90% of which appear only once. Sequencing was done on a sample of peripheral blood. All receptors come from a woman in her sixties or seventies with COVID-19, enrolled during active disease.

The chain recombines TRBV19 with TRBJ1-6; a possible D gene is TRBD1 (6 bases). The V end was cut by 3 bases, the J end by 12 bases, with 15 bases between. Germline V lookup: CDR1 LNHDA, CDR2 SQIVND (reference sequence). This CDR3 has 14 amino acids. The DNA for the CDR3 is TGTGCCAGTAGTATTTCAGGGGATGGAAGACCCCTCCACTTT. It codes for CASSISGDGRPLHF. Full variable domain (rest looked up from reference TRBV19 and TRBJ1-6): DGGITQSPKYLFRKEGQNVTLSCEQNLNHDAMYWYRQDPGQGLRLIYYSQIVNDFQKGDIAEGYSVSREKKESFPLTVTSAQKNPTAFYLCASSISGDGRPLHFGNGTRLTVT.

The chain links TRBV7-2 to TRBJ2-7, with a tentative D call TRBD2 (5 bases). CDR3 length: 15 amino acids. Trimming cost V 2 bases and J 3 bases, with 14 bases left between them. Germline loops: CDR1 SGHTA, CDR2 FQGNSA. This chain's CDR3 is CASSLSVGSLYEQYF. The CDR3 nucleotides are TGTGCCAGCAGCTTATCGGTAGGGAGCCTCTACGAGCAGTACTTC.

V is TRBV9 and J is TRBJ2-1, with 7 bases that match TRBD1. V was clipped by 5 bases and J by 0 bases; unmatched bases: 11. The CDR3 length is 17 residues. Germline CDR1 SGDLS, CDR2 YYNGEE. CDR3 sequence: CASSTGQALHSYNEQFF. CDR3 DNA: TGTGCCAGCAGTACCGGACAGGCCCTCCACTCCTACAATGAGCAGTTCTTC.

The chain links TRBV4-1 to TRBJ2-7, with D hard to call. Looked up from germline, CDR1 is MGHRA and CDR2 is YSYEKL. V was shortened by 1 base and J by 2 bases, with 18 bases between the two germline ends. CDR3 size: 17 residues. The CDR3 loop reads CASSQVRGVSPTYEQYF. CDR3 bases: TGCGCCAGCAGCCAAGTACGAGGTGTGAGTCCTACCTACGAGCAGTACTTC.

This rearrangement joins TRBV6-6 to TRBJ2-1, with D perhaps matching TRBD2 (7 bases). The CDR3 covers 15 residues. The V end was cut by 8 bases, the J end by 3 bases, with 17 bases between. In germline, CDR1 is MNHNY, CDR2 SVGAGI (reference sequence). The CDR3 sequence: CASGRGGDIYNEQFF. The CDR3 DNA reads TGTGCCAGCGGTCGAGGGGGGGACATCTACAATGAGCAGTTCTTC.

The chain couples TRBV7-3 to TRBJ2-6; weak D call: TRBD1 (6 bases). The CDR3 spans 15 residues. Trimming left V 5 bases short and J 6 bases short, with 14 bases between. CDR1 is SGHTA and CDR2 is FQGTGA in the germline V gene. Here the CDR3 reads CASSPQGTKANVLTF. In DNA, the CDR3 is TGTGCCAGCAGCCCACAGGGAACCAAGGCCAACGTCCTGACTTTC.

This chain uses TRBV23-1 with TRBJ1-4; 7 bases fit TRBD1. TRBV23-1 is filed as an ORF, its function uncertain. V shed 0 bases, J shed 2 bases, and the junction held 12 bases outside the gene matches. This CDR3 region has 19 residues. The CDR3 reads CASSQSTGADLSTNEKLFF. DNA for the CDR3: TGCGCCAGCAGTCAATCAACAGGGGCAGACCTCTCCACTAATGAAAAACTGTTTTTT.

The chain uses TRBV11-2 and TRBJ2-1; TRBD2 matches at 9 bases. This CDR3 contains 15 residues. Germline CDR1 is SGHAT and CDR2 is FQNNGV. The V segment lost 3 bases and the J segment 7 bases; nucleotides outside the gene matches: 7. The CDR3 DNA is TGTGCCAGCAGCTTCTGGCGGGGGGGCATAAATGAGCAGTTCTTC. Protein product: CASSFWRGGINEQFF.

The chain uses TRBV10-1 and TRBJ1-2, with D tentatively TRBD1 (6 bases). CDR3 length equals 13 residues. The V end lost 6 bases, the J end lost 8 bases, and 16 bases lay between the germline ends. CDR1 and CDR2 (germline): WNHNN, SYGVQD (reference sequence). In DNA, the CDR3 is TGCGCCAGCAGATACCACAGGGCAGAGGGCTACACCTTC. It specifies CASRYHRAEGYTF.

V and J are TRBV11-2 and TRBJ2-3; 7 bases align to TRBD1. The germline gives CDR1 SGHAT, CDR2 FQNNGV. The CDR3 has 16 amino acids. J lost 1 base, V lost 5 bases, and 9 bases had no gene match. The CDR3 loop is CASSATAGTGTDTQYF. The CDR3 nucleotides are TGTGCCAGCAGCGCGACTGCCGGGACAGGCACAGATACGCAGTATTTT.

The rearrangement uses TRBV5-6 and TRBJ1-2; no definite D call. V was shortened by 4 bases and J by 5 bases, with 18 bases between the two germline ends. The length of the CDR3 is 15 residues. Germline CDR1 SGHDT, CDR2 YYEEEE. CDR3 region: CASSLVAASLYGYTF. CDR3 sequence (DNA): TGTGCCAGCAGCCTGGTTGCGGCGAGTCTATATGGCTACACCTTC.

The rearrangement joins TRBV6-1 to TRBJ1-1; D uncertain. CDR3 length: 13 amino acids. The germline V gene encodes CDR1 MNHNS and CDR2 SASEGT. The V end was cut by 5 bases, the J end by 1 base, with 8 bases between. CDR3: CASSPRSNTEAFF. The CDR3 coding sequence is TGTGCCAGCAGTCCCCGGTCGAACACTGAAGCTTTCTTT.

The chain joins TRBV6-2 or TRBV6-3 to TRBJ1-1; D remains unclear. CDR1 is MNHEY, CDR2 SVGEGT, per germline. This CDR3 contains 13 residues. V was shortened by 6 bases and J by 1 base, with 9 bases between the two germline ends. The CDR3 DNA follows: TGTGCCAGCAGCCCAGGCGGGAACACTGAAGCTTTCTTT. Translated: CASSPGGNTEAFF.

This chain uses TRBV29-1 with TRBJ1-2; no reliable D call. The CDR3 loop spans 14 amino acids. V gave up 2 bases and J gave up 0 bases, with 10 bases separating them. Germline CDR1 is SQVTM and CDR2 is ANQGSEA. DNA of the CDR3: TGCAGCGTTGAACGGCAGCGACCTAACTATGGCTACACCTTC. Translating it yields CSVERQRPNYGYTF.